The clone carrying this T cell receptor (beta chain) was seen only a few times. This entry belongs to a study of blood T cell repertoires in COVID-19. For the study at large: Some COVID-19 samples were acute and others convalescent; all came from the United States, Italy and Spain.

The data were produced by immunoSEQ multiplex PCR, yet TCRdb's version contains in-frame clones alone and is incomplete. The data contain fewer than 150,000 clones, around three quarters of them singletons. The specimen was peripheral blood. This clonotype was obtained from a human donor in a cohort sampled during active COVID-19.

CDR3 protein: CASSLRDTRYGYTF. DNA for the CDR3: TGTGCCAGCAGCCTCAGAGACACGCGCTATGGCTACACCTTC. The gene calls are TRBV14 and TRBJ1-2; D gene unclear. The V end lost 4 bases, the J end lost 4 bases, and 13 bases lay between the germline ends. In germline, CDR1 is SGHDN, CDR2 FVKESK. This CDR3 has 14 residues.